This TCR beta chain comes out of a study of T cells in Graves' hyperthyroidism and ophthalmopathy. V shed 2 bases, J shed 4 bases, and the junction held 7 bases outside the gene matches. The CDR3 contains 14 residues. Germline V CDR1 and CDR2: SQVTM, ANQGSEA. Researchers took RNA transcripts and amplified the TCR beta CDR3 regions from them. A first-round RT-PCR of the TCR CDR3 used the HTBI primer set. A single record per CDR3 protein comes from TCRdb applying MiXCR to the multiplex PCR reads. The table has 750,000 to 950,000 distinct CDR3 sequences, more than 30% seen once; the top ten hold 7.5% to 9.5%. This clonotype was seen once.

The source material was blood. The chain is built from TRBV29-1 and TRBJ1-2; 7 nucleotides align to TRBD1. The sequence derives from a man aged 18 to 29 with Graves' hyperthyroidism. The CDR3 DNA is TGCAGCGTTGAACGAGGTGCAGGGGGCTATGGCTACACCTTC. This codes for CSVERGAGGYGYTF. The full variable domain, its missing parts supplied by reference TRBV29-1 and TRBJ1-2, is SAVISQKPSRDICQRGTSLTIQCQVDSQVTMMFWYRQQPGQSLTLIATANQGSEATYESGFVIDKFPISRPNLTFSTLTVSNMSPEDSSIYLCSVERGAGGYGYTFGSGTRLTVV.